The rows below give T cell receptor beta chains drawn from one sample of a study of blood T cells in healthy people across ages. TCRdb fed the 5' RACE reads into MiXCR, producing one record per CDR3 protein. Of some 1.5 million distinct CDR3 sequences detected, roughly 28% appear once; the ten largest clones hold 6.5% to 8.5%. Sequences were obtained from blood. Receptor source: a woman aged 25-40 years in good health. CDR3s include the opening cysteine and the closing phenylalanine or tryptophan. Each record gives: J gene, clone size, V gene, D gene, CDR3 protein, CDR3 DNA. D genes are given only for firm matches. Size is omitted from some rows. Given values are once, few, many or a class for expanded clones.

J: TRBJ2-2
size: .
V: TRBV14
D: .
CDR3: CASSQFKNTGELFF
DNA: TGTGCCAGCAGCCAATTTAAGAACACCGGGGAGCTGTTTTTT

J: TRBJ1-1
size: few
V: TRBV29-1
D: .
CDR3: CSVVKGRTEAFF
DNA: TGCAGCGTTGTCAAGGGGAGGACTGAAGCTTTCTTT

J: TRBJ2-1
size: few
V: TRBV20-1
D: TRBD2
CDR3: CSAREGSSGDNEQFF
DNA: TGCAGTGCTAGAGAGGGGTCTAGCGGGGACAATGAGCAGTTCTTC

J: TRBJ2-1
size: .
V: TRBV5-1
D: TRBD1
CDR3: CASSTGTVYNEQCF
DNA: TGCGCCAGCAGCACCGGGACAGTCTACAATGAGCAGTGCTTC

J: TRBJ2-2
size: .
V: TRBV19
D: .
CDR3: CASIHREFPGELFF
DNA: TGTGCCAGTATTCACAGGGAATTTCCCGGGGAGCTGTTTTTT

J: TRBJ2-1
size: many
V: TRBV5-1
D: .
CDR3: CASSLSEGHNEQFF
DNA: TGCGCCAGCAGCTTGTCTGAAGGCCACAATGAGCAGTTCTTC

J: TRBJ2-3
size: few
V: TRBV2
D: .
CDR3: CASSDVVSTDTQYF
DNA: TGTGCCAGCAGTGATGTTGTGAGTACAGATACGCAGTATTTT

J: TRBJ2-3
size: few
V: TRBV20-1
D: TRBD2
CDR3: CSASSGGPPDTQYF
DNA: TGCAGTGCTAGCAGCGGGGGGCCTCCAGATACGCAGTATTTT

J: TRBJ2-7
size: few
V: TRBV27
D: TRBD1
CDR3: CASSPLGTELYEQYF
DNA: TGTGCCAGCAGTCCCCTCGGGACAGAGCTCTACGAGCAGTACTTC

J: TRBJ2-1
size: .
V: TRBV7-3
D: TRBD2
CDR3: CASSFTSGGRYEQFF
DNA: TGTGCCAGCAGCTTCACTAGCGGGGGAAGGTATGAGCAGTTCTTC

J: TRBJ2-3
size: few
V: TRBV11-2
D: .
CDR3: CASSLAQGGADTQYF
DNA: TGTGCCAGCAGCTTGGCTCAGGGTGGCGCAGATACGCAGTATTTT

J: TRBJ2-5
size: .
V: TRBV28
D: TRBD2
CDR3: CASSLRRGGFETQYF
DNA: TGTGCCAGCAGTTTACGGCGGGGGGGCTTCGAGACCCAGTACTTC

J: TRBJ2-7
size: .
V: TRBV20-1
D: TRBD2
CDR3: CSARPGTSGRGGYEQYF
DNA: TGCAGTGCTAGACCCGGGACTAGCGGGAGGGGTGGGTACGAGCAGTACTTC

J: TRBJ2-1
size: few
V: TRBV7-9
D: TRBD1
CDR3: CASSLSDRGQISYNEQFF
DNA: TGTGCCAGCAGCTTATCCGACAGGGGGCAAATATCTTACAATGAGCAGTTCTTC

J: TRBJ2-5
size: few
V: TRBV9
D: .
CDR3: CASSVLVGEETQYF
DNA: TGTGCCAGCAGCGTATTGGTGGGGGAAGAGACCCAGTACTTC

J: TRBJ2-1
size: .
V: TRBV2
D: TRBD1
CDR3: CASSAGGLRSYNERFF
DNA: TGTGCCAGCAGTGCAGGGGGTCTTCGCTCCTACAATGAGCGGTTCTTC

J: TRBJ2-7
size: .
V: TRBV18
D: .
CDR3: CASSPPGEVRTYEQYF
DNA: TGTGCCAGCTCACCACCGGGGGAGGTCCGAACCTACGAGCAGTACTTC

J: TRBJ2-1
size: .
V: TRBV3-1
D: TRBD2
CDR3: CASSRTSGGIQFEQFF
DNA: TGTGCCAGCAGCCGAACTAGCGGGGGTATACAATTTGAGCAGTTCTTC

J: TRBJ2-1
size: few
V: TRBV24-1
D: TRBD2
CDR3: CATSGTSGSNEQFF
DNA: TGTGCCACCTCCGGGACTAGCGGGAGCAATGAGCAGTTCTTC

J: TRBJ2-1
size: few
V: TRBV28
D: TRBD2
CDR3: CASSPQAGGRYEQFF
DNA: TGTGCCAGCAGTCCCCAAGCGGGGGGGAGGTATGAGCAGTTCTTC

J: TRBJ1-1
size: few
V: TRBV15
D: .
CDR3: CATSRDQVANTEAFF
DNA: TGTGCCACCAGCAGAGATCAGGTAGCGAACACTGAAGCTTTCTTT

J: TRBJ2-7
size: .
V: TRBV24-1
D: TRBD1
CDR3: CATSGPRDRAHEQYF
DNA: TGTGCCACCAGTGGACCCCGGGACAGGGCCCACGAGCAGTACTTC

J: TRBJ2-7
size: many
V: TRBV20-1
D: TRBD2
CDR3: CSAITSANSYEQYF
DNA: TGCAGTGCAATCACTAGCGCCAACTCCTACGAGCAGTACTTC

J: TRBJ1-4
size: few
V: TRBV20-1
D: TRBD1
CDR3: CSAPVRVVRGQTNEKLFF
DNA: TGCAGTGCCCCAGTGAGGGTTGTCAGGGGGCAAACTAATGAAAAACTGTTTTTT

J: TRBJ2-1
size: few
V: TRBV7-9
D: .
CDR3: CASSREGRSSYNEQFF
DNA: TGTGCCAGCAGCCGCGAGGGCCGGAGCTCCTACAATGAGCAGTTCTTC

J: TRBJ2-1
size: .
V: TRBV7-2
D: .
CDR3: CASSLNPMGSRRGNEQFF
DNA: TGTGCCAGCAGCTTAAACCCCATGGGTTCCCGTCGAGGAAATGAGCAGTTCTTC

J: TRBJ1-2
size: .
V: TRBV28
D: TRBD1
CDR3: CATRTGRYEGYTF
DNA: TGTGCCACCAGGACAGGGAGATATGAAGGCTACACCTTC

J: TRBJ2-7
size: many
V: TRBV12-3/TRBV12-4
D: TRBD2
CDR3: CASRTSGISYEQYF
DNA: TGTGCCAGCAGGACTAGCGGTATCTCCTACGAGCAGTACTTC

J: TRBJ2-1
size: few
V: TRBV12-3/TRBV12-4
D: .
CDR3: CASSHGEGGWDEQFF
DNA: TGTGCCAGCAGTCACGGGGAAGGGGGGTGGGATGAGCAGTTCTTC

J: TRBJ2-3
size: .
V: TRBV4-3
D: .
CDR3: CASSQLTGSYDTQYF
DNA: TGCGCCAGCAGCCAGCTTACAGGGTCGTACGATACGCAGTATTTT

J: TRBJ1-1
size: few
V: TRBV4-3
D: .
CDR3: CASSQDGREQTEAFF
DNA: TGCGCCAGCAGCCAAGATGGTCGGGAACAGACTGAAGCTTTCTTT

J: TRBJ2-7
size: .
V: TRBV7-9
D: TRBD2
CDR3: CASSLEETSFEQYF
DNA: TGTGCCAGCAGCTTAGAGGAGACTAGCTTCGAGCAGTACTTC

J: TRBJ2-7
size: .
V: TRBV2
D: .
CDR3: CASSEAQGRTYEQYF
DNA: TGTGCCAGCAGTGAAGCGCAAGGACGGACCTACGAGCAGTACTTC

J: TRBJ2-7
size: few
V: TRBV12-3/TRBV12-4
D: .
CDR3: CASSLRAGRTYEQYF
DNA: TGTGCCAGCAGCCTAAGGGCAGGCCGAACCTACGAGCAGTACTTC

J: TRBJ2-1
size: many
V: TRBV5-1
D: .
CDR3: CASSFQAAEQFF
DNA: TGCGCCAGCAGCTTTCAAGCGGCTGAGCAGTTCTTC

J: TRBJ2-7
size: .
V: TRBV13
D: TRBD2
CDR3: CASSILAGAALYEQYF
DNA: TGTGCCAGCAGCATACTAGCGGGAGCCGCGCTCTACGAGCAGTACTTC

J: TRBJ1-6
size: many
V: TRBV11-2
D: TRBD1
CDR3: CASSLGTGGVSYNSPLHF
DNA: TGTGCCAGCAGCTTAGGCACAGGGGGTGTCTCCTATAATTCACCCCTCCACTTT

J: TRBJ2-3
size: few
V: TRBV20-1
D: .
CDR3: CSANRGDSGPTQYF
DNA: TGCAGTGCTAATAGAGGGGATTCTGGACCTACGCAGTATTTT

J: TRBJ2-3
size: .
V: TRBV12-3/TRBV12-4
D: .
CDR3: CASSPRVAVTDTQYF
DNA: TGTGCCAGCAGTCCGCGGGTAGCGGTCACAGATACGCAGTATTTT

J: TRBJ2-7
size: many
V: TRBV29-1
D: TRBD2
CDR3: CSARPGSGTSYEQYF
DNA: TGCAGCGCCCGTCCCGGTAGCGGGACCTCCTACGAGCAGTACTTC

J: TRBJ1-1
size: .
V: TRBV28
D: TRBD1
CDR3: CASSPYPGQKAFF
DNA: TGTGCCAGCAGTCCATACCCGGGACAGAAAGCTTTCTTT

J: TRBJ2-1
size: few
V: TRBV3-1
D: .
CDR3: CASSQDGIDEQFF
DNA: TGTGCCAGCAGCCAAGATGGGATCGATGAGCAGTTCTTC

J: TRBJ2-3
size: many
V: TRBV5-1
D: .
CDR3: CASSLVGASGTDTQYF
DNA: TGCGCCAGCAGCTTGGTCGGGGCTAGCGGCACAGATACGCAGTATTTT

J: TRBJ1-2
size: many
V: TRBV3-1
D: .
CDR3: CASSQGSWVYGYTF
DNA: TGTGCCAGCAGCCAGGGGAGTTGGGTCTATGGCTACACCTTC